The 3 T cell receptor beta chains given below trace back to one sample, sequenced in a study of T cell responses to AZD1222 COVID-19 vaccine. The protocol was immunoSEQ multiplex PCR, while the TCRdb copy is restricted to in-frame clones and leaves out a portion. The sample holds around 130,000 clones, approximately 90% seen once. Sequenced material: peripheral blood, taken on day 0 of AZD1222 vaccination. Receptors were obtained from an adult in good health.

The V gene is TRBV7-9, the J gene TRBJ2-6; D remains unclear. There are 16 residues in the CDR3. The V end lost 5 bases, the J end lost 4 bases, and 15 bases lay between the germline ends. Germline V gene lookup returns CDR1 SEHNR and CDR2 FQNEAQ (reference sequence). CDR3: CASSRTALSGANVLTF. The CDR3, as DNA: TGTGCCAGCAGCCGGACGGCCCTCAGCGGGGCCAACGTCCTGACTTTC.

The CDR3 DNA sequence: TGTGCCAGCAGCCCACGACAGGGGGGTTTGGCCACTGAAGCTTTCTTT. It codes for CASSPRQGGLATEAFF. V and J are TRBV5-4 and TRBJ1-1, with 9 bases aligning to TRBD1. V shed 4 bases, J shed 4 bases, and the junction held 11 bases outside the gene matches. The CDR3 sequence is 16 residues long. Germline V lookup: CDR1 SGHNT, CDR2 YYREEE (reference sequence).

The J gene is TRBJ2-4, the V gene TRBV9; D may match TRBD1 or TRBD2 (5 bases each). V gave up 8 bases and J gave up 0 bases, with 9 bases separating them. This CDR3 has 13 amino acids. Germline V gene lookup returns CDR1 SGDLS and CDR2 YYNGEE. The CDR3 sequence: CASNGTAKNIQYF. In nucleotides, the CDR3 is TGTGCCAGTAACGGGACAGCCAAAAACATTCAGTACTTC.